This entry describes one T cell receptor beta chain. Its antigen remains unknown. This sample stems from a study of vaccination effects on CD4 cells after COVID-19. Viral peptide pool expansion of antigen-specific CD4+ T cells preceded sequencing in the ViraFEST assay. Isolating CD4+ T cells followed approximately ten days of culture. Prior SARS-CoV-2 infection was absent in the vaccine recipients, as shown by negative nucleocapsid antibodies. Per germline, CDR1 SGDLS and CDR2 YYNGEE. Trimming cost V 0 bases and J 7 bases, with 11 bases left between them. CDR3 size: 14 residues. This table comes from immunoSEQ multiplex PCR, and its TCRdb copy is limited to in-frame clones, with some not included. The profile shows about 73,000 clones, 65% to 80% of them singletons.

The rearrangement uses TRBV9 and TRBJ1-5; weak D call: TRBD1 (5 bases). The starting material was CD4+ T cells from PBMCs cultured with HCoV-NL63 spike peptides, obtained before COVID-19 vaccination. The sequence came from a human donor who received a COVID-19 vaccine. CDR3 loop: CASSVAGLGQPQHF. CDR3 sequence (DNA): TGTGCCAGCAGCGTAGCAGGGTTGGGGCAGCCCCAGCATTTT.